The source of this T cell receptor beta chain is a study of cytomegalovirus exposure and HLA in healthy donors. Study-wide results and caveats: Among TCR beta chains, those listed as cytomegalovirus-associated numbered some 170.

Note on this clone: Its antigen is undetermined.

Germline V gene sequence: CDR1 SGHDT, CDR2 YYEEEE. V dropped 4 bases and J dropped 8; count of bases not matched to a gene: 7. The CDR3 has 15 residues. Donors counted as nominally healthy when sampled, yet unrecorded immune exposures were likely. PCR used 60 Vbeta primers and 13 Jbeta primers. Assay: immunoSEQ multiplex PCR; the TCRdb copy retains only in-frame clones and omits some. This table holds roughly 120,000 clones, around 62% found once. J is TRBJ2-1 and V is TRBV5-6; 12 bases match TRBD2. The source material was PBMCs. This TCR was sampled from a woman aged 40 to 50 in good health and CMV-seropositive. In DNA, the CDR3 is TGTGCCAGCAGCCTCAGGACTAGCGGGATCGATGAGCAGTTCTTC. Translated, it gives CASSLRTSGIDEQFF.